One sample yielded the 32 T cell receptor beta chains listed below, sequenced in a study of T-cell memory formation after mild COVID-19. TCRdb processed the 5' RACE reads anew with MiXCR; each CDR3 protein has one entry. The top ten hold roughly 2.1% of the sample, which has roughly 200,000 distinct CDR3 sequences, roughly 16% seen once. The sequenced material came from PBMCs or a T cell subset sorted from them (not recorded which). These receptors originate from an adult woman who had mild COVID-19 (a few samples of this study predate the infection). Cell type and time point are not known.

This clonotype was found a few times. The V and J genes are TRBV7-2 and TRBJ2-6; 8 nucleotides agree with TRBD1. Germline CDR1 reads SGHTA; CDR2 reads FQGNSA. V shed 10 bases, J shed 5 bases, and the junction held 10 bases outside the gene matches. The CDR3 runs 15 residues. The CDR3 sequence is CAKGTGTGRANVLTF. CDR3 nucleotide sequence: TGTGCCAAAGGCACCGGGACAGGACGGGCCAACGTCCTGACTTTC.

The chain carries TRBV3-1 and TRBJ2-3, with D uncertain. The length of the CDR3 is 14 residues. The V end lost 6 bases, the J end lost 2 bases, and 12 bases lay between the germline ends. Germline CDR1 reads LGHDT; CDR2 reads YNNKEL (reference sequence). For the CDR3, the DNA is TGTGCCAGCAGTACGGCCAGTTTCACAGATACGCAGTATTTT. This encodes CASSTASFTDTQYF.

The chain couples TRBV7-9 to TRBJ2-2; 8 bases line up with TRBD2. V lost 1 base and J lost 4; bases outside the gene matches: 8. CDR3 size: 17 residues. CDR1 SEHNR and CDR2 FQNEAQ come from the germline V gene (reference sequence). DNA for the CDR3: TGTGCCAGCAGCTTAGATTACAGCGGGAGCGGCACCGGGGAGCTGTTTTTT. It encodes CASSLDYSGSGTGELFF.

This clonotype was observed a few times. The chain links TRBV29-1 to TRBJ2-7; 10 nucleotides agree with TRBD1. Per the germline V gene, CDR1 is SQVTM and CDR2 is ANQGSEA. The CDR3 runs 14 residues. The J segment lost 5 bases and the V segment lost 2 bases, leaving 6 bases of the junction unmatched. CDR3 region: CSVEWRGQGHEQYF. CDR3 coding DNA: TGCAGCGTTGAATGGCGGGGACAGGGGCACGAGCAGTACTTC.

This clonotype has a handful of counts. The chain carries TRBV12-3 or TRBV12-4 and TRBJ2-1; 15 nucleotides align to TRBD2. The CDR3 runs 16 residues. J lost 5 bases, V lost 6 bases, and 5 bases had no gene match. CDR3 coding DNA: TGTGCCAGCAGCTGGGGACTAGCGGGAGGAGACAATGAGCAGTTCTTC. This translates into CASSWGLAGGDNEQFF.

This clonotype was seen at least ten times. The chain combines TRBV7-9 with TRBJ2-2; 9 nucleotides align to TRBD1. Germline V gene data show CDR1 as SEHNR and CDR2 as FQNEAQ (reference sequence). The CDR3 has 15 residues. V was pared by 6 bases and J by 5 bases, with 7 bases of the junction left unmatched. CDR3 amino acids: CASRFTGGATGELFF. CDR3 coding DNA: TGTGCCAGCAGGTTCACAGGGGGCGCGACCGGGGAGCTGTTTTTT. Drawing the rest from reference TRBV7-9 and TRBJ2-2, the complete variable domain is DTGVSQNPRHKITKRGQNVTFRCDPISEHNRLYWYRQTLGQGPEFLTYFQNEAQLEKSRLLSDRFSAERPKGSFSTLEIQRTEQGDSAMYLCASRFTGGATGELFFGEGSRLTVL.

The J gene is TRBJ2-2, the V gene TRBV7-6; 10 bases map to TRBD2. With 5 bases clipped from V and 2 bases from J, the junction kept 5 bases outside the gene matches. The V gene's germline CDR1 is SGHVS and CDR2 FNYEAQ. The CDR3 consists of 16 residues. The CDR3 coding sequence is TGTGCCAGCAGCCAGGGACTAGCGAAAAACACCGGGGAGCTGTTTTTT. Translating it yields CASSQGLAKNTGELFF.

This clonotype has more than one count but fewer than ten. The genes are TRBV21-1 and TRBJ1-2. TRBV21-1 is termed a pseudogene. The CDR3 spans 14 residues. The CDR3 reads CASSWAHSNYGYTF. For the CDR3, the DNA is TGTGCCAGCAGTTGGGCACACTCTAACTATGGCTACACCTTC.

There are a few counts of this clonotype. V usage is TRBV27 and J usage is TRBJ1-6, with D possibly TRBD1 on 6 matching bases. CDR3 length: 14 residues. V gave up 6 bases and J gave up 5 bases, with 11 bases separating them. The germline V gene encodes CDR1 MNHEY and CDR2 SMNVEV (reference sequence). CDR3 loop: CASSSQGNNSPLHF. The CDR3 DNA reads as TGTGCCAGCAGCTCACAGGGTAATAATTCACCCCTCCACTTT.

This chain joins TRBV20-1 and TRBJ2-2; 11 bases match TRBD2. V shed 5 bases and J 4 bases; nucleotides not matched to a gene: 6. The CDR3 runs to 15 residues. CDR1 DFQATT and CDR2 SNEGSKA come from the germline V gene (reference sequence). The CDR3 DNA is TGCAGTGCTCGGTTAGGACTAGCGGGCACCGGGGAGCTGTTTTTT. It yields the protein CSARLGLAGTGELFF.

This clonotype was counted between two and nine times. CDR3: CASSESGQGNSPLHF. The CDR3 coding sequence is TGTGCCAGCAGTGAAAGTGGGCAGGGAAATTCACCCCTCCACTTT. The chain is built from TRBV6-1 and TRBJ1-6; tentative D call: TRBD1 (5 bases). From germline, CDR1 is MNHNS and CDR2 SASEGT. Trimming removed 2 bases at V and 7 bases at J, with 12 bases between. The CDR3 is 15 residues long.

The gene calls are TRBV6-5 and TRBJ1-2; 9 positions agree with TRBD1. This CDR3 region has 15 residues. The trim removed 6 bases at V and 6 bases at J, leaving 11 bases unmatched. The germline CDR1 and CDR2 sequences are MNHEY and SVGAGI. CDR3 in amino acids: CASSPDRGTLDGYTF. The DNA of the CDR3 is TGTGCCAGCAGCCCGGACAGGGGCACTTTGGATGGCTACACCTTC.

This clonotype was picked up many times. V usage is TRBV11-3 and J usage is TRBJ2-7; 9 bases align to TRBD2. V was clipped by 0 bases and J by 5 bases; unmatched bases: 8. The CDR3 runs 16 residues. CDR1 and CDR2 from the germline V gene are SGHNT and YENEEA. The CDR3 bases are TGTGCCAGCAGCTTAGACGGGCGGGAGGGGGACAACGAGCAGTACTTC. It codes for CASSLDGREGDNEQYF.

V usage is TRBV18 and J usage is TRBJ2-7; a weak D match, TRBD1 (6 bases). The CDR3 is 14 residues long. Germline V gene sequence: CDR1 KGHSH, CDR2 LQKENI. Trimming removed 6 bases from V and 7 bases from J, with 19 bases in between. The CDR3 nucleotides are TGTGCCAGCTCTTCGCCGGGTCCGAGGGGGGAGCAGTACTTC. This encodes CASSSPGPRGEQYF.

This clonotype has a handful of counts. The chain uses TRBV5-1 and TRBJ1-5; a possible D gene is TRBD1 (5 bases). V was shortened by 2 bases and J by 5 bases, with 8 bases between the two germline ends. The length of the CDR3 is 13 residues. Germline-derived CDR1 and CDR2 are SGHRS and YFSETQ. The CDR3 spells CASSLWGDQPQHF. In DNA, the CDR3 is TGCGCCAGCAGCTTATGGGGGGATCAGCCCCAGCATTTT.

Only a few counts were recorded for this clonotype. The chain couples TRBV7-6 to TRBJ2-1, with TRBD2 matching over 7 bases. The CDR3 is 14 residues long. From germline, CDR1 is SGHVS and CDR2 FNYEAQ. V shed 6 bases and J 10 bases; nucleotides not matched to a gene: 12. This CDR3 is CASSSVGGDREQFF. For the CDR3, the DNA is TGTGCCAGCAGTTCAGTGGGAGGGGATAGGGAGCAGTTCTTC.

This clonotype was detected a few times. The rearrangement links TRBV6-2 or TRBV6-3 to TRBJ2-1; 9 bases align to TRBD1. From germline, CDR1 is MNHEY and CDR2 SVGEGT. The CDR3 has 13 residues. After removal of 5 bases from V and 10 bases from J, the junction contained 6 bases not matched to a gene. CDR3 protein: CASSLQGAGEQFF. CDR3 in DNA: TGTGCCAGCAGTCTACAGGGGGCAGGGGAGCAGTTCTTC.

This clonotype was observed a few times. V usage is TRBV7-9 and J usage is TRBJ2-3; tentatively, D is TRBD1 (5 bases). Trimming cost V 2 bases and J 12 bases, with 12 bases left between them. CDR3 length: 12 residues. CDR1 and CDR2 from the germline V gene are SEHNR and FQNEAQ (reference sequence). CDR3 loop: CASSLRGRSQYF. The CDR3 nucleotides read TGTGCCAGCAGCTTAAGGGGAAGGAGTCAGTATTTT.

The chain couples TRBV27 to TRBJ2-1; no clear D. The CDR3 runs 15 residues. The germline V and J ends were trimmed by 4 bases and 9 bases, with 19 bases remaining between them. The V gene's germline CDR1 is MNHEY and CDR2 SMNVEV (reference sequence). The CDR3 loop reads CASSSSSPGYVEQFF. The CDR3 coding sequence is TGTGCCAGCAGTTCATCATCCCCGGGCTATGTTGAGCAGTTCTTC.

This clonotype was picked up a small number of times. CDR3: CASSYREGAAADTQYF. In DNA, the CDR3 is TGTGCCAGCAGCTACAGGGAGGGAGCGGCGGCAGATACGCAGTATTTT. The chain couples TRBV7-3 to TRBJ2-3, with a tentative D call TRBD2 (7 bases). The CDR3 is 16 residues long. V lost 4 bases, J lost 4 bases, and 18 bases lay in between. CDR1 and CDR2 (germline): SGHTA, FQGTGA.

This clonotype was counted only a few times. The rearrangement uses TRBV6-5 and TRBJ2-7; 8 nucleotides match TRBD1. CDR3 length equals 14 residues. With 6 bases clipped from V and 3 bases from J, the junction kept 7 bases outside the gene matches. The germline V gene encodes CDR1 MNHEY and CDR2 SVGAGI. CDR3 loop: CASSKDRGYYEQYF. The CDR3 DNA reads TGTGCCAGCAGCAAAGACAGGGGATACTACGAGCAGTACTTC.

This clonotype was recorded a few times. This CDR3 reads CSVEEETGLETQYF. The CDR3, as DNA: TGCAGCGTTGAGGAAGAGACAGGGTTGGAGACCCAGTACTTC. The chain has TRBV29-1 and TRBJ2-5; 7 positions agree with TRBD1. The junction had 9 bases not matched to a gene; V was cut back by 3 bases and J by 5 bases. The length of the CDR3 is 14 residues. Germline V gene sequence: CDR1 SQVTM, CDR2 ANQGSEA.

The sample holds many counts of this clonotype. The chain combines TRBV27 with TRBJ2-7, with D perhaps matching TRBD1 or TRBD2 (5 bases each). Per the germline V gene, CDR1 is MNHEY and CDR2 is SMNVEV (reference sequence). Trimming cost V 3 bases and J 5 bases, with 14 bases left between them. This CDR3 contains 14 residues. Written as DNA, the CDR3 is TGTGCCAGCAGTTTCGGGGCTTCGGTCAACGAGCAGTACTTC. Translating gives CASSFGASVNEQYF.

This chain uses TRBV12-3 or TRBV12-4 with TRBJ1-5, with D maybe TRBD1 (6 bases). CDR3 size: 14 residues. V was shortened by 4 bases and J by 1 base, with 8 bases between the two germline ends. CDR3 loop: CASSWTESNQPQHF. As DNA, the CDR3 is TGTGCCAGCAGTTGGACAGAAAGCAATCAGCCCCAGCATTTT.

This clonotype was observed a handful of times. This chain links TRBV15 with TRBJ2-7, with 7 bases matching TRBD1. With V trimmed by 0 bases and J by 1 base, 3 bases remained unmatched. The CDR3 is 15 amino acids. Germline-derived CDR1 and CDR2 are LNHNV and YYDKDF (reference sequence). The CDR3 loop is CATSRDLQGSYEQYF. CDR3 bases: TGTGCCACCAGCAGAGATCTACAGGGGTCCTACGAGCAGTACTTC.

The sample holds a few counts of this clonotype. The chain is built from TRBV27 and TRBJ2-3; 13 bases map to TRBD2. The CDR3 covers 15 residues. The germline V gene encodes CDR1 MNHEY and CDR2 SMNVEV (reference sequence). V lost 4 bases, J lost 6 bases, and 4 bases stayed unmatched. CDR3 amino acids: CASSSLTSGRDTQYF. DNA for the CDR3: TGTGCCAGCAGTTCCCTGACTAGCGGGAGGGATACGCAGTATTTT.

This clonotype was observed a few times. The genes are TRBV12-3 or TRBV12-4 and TRBJ2-5; 10 nucleotides line up with TRBD1. The CDR3 consists of 15 residues. The J segment lost 5 bases and the V segment lost 2 bases, leaving 5 bases of the junction unmatched. In nucleotides, the CDR3 is TGTGCCAGCAGTTTACGACAGGGGGCGACGGAGACCCAGTACTTC. Its translation is CASSLRQGATETQYF.

This clonotype was detected many times. The V gene is TRBV20-1, the J gene TRBJ2-3; 10 nucleotides line up with TRBD2. The V and J ends lost 1 base and 2 bases, in that order; junction bases with no gene match: 6. Germline CDR1 and CDR2: DFQATT and SNEGSKA (reference sequence). CDR3 size: 16 residues. The CDR3 nucleotides read TGCAGTGCTAGAGGAGCGGGAGGGCCGGTCACAGATACGCAGTATTTT. Its protein product is CSARGAGGPVTDTQYF.

V usage is TRBV5-1 and J usage is TRBJ1-1; TRBD1 matches 8 bases. The CDR3 is made up of 16 amino acids. Germline CDR1 and CDR2: SGHRS and YFSETQ. Trimming removed 8 bases from V and 4 bases from J; junction bases left unmatched: 16. CDR3 sequence reads: CASRQGARDSRTEAFF. DNA for the CDR3: TGCGCCAGTCGTCAGGGGGCAAGAGACTCCCGCACTGAAGCTTTCTTT.

The CDR3 DNA sequence: TGTGCCAGCAGTTTGGAGGATCCCTACGAGCAGTACTTC. It specifies CASSLEDPYEQYF. V gene TRBV12-3 or TRBV12-4 combines with J gene TRBJ2-7; possible D gene TRBD2, 5 bases. The V end lost 3 bases, the J end lost 2 bases, and 8 bases lay between the germline ends. This CDR3 has 13 amino acids.

The chain employs TRBV6-5 and TRBJ2-1; 10 bases match TRBD2. The trim removed 3 bases at V and 6 bases at J, leaving 5 bases unmatched. The CDR3 runs 15 residues. CDR1 is MNHEY and CDR2 is SVGAGI in the germline V gene. The CDR3 DNA reads as TGTGCCAGCAGTTATAGGTTAGCGGGAGGCAATGAGCAGTTCTTC. This sequence encodes CASSYRLAGGNEQFF.

V and J are TRBV7-2 and TRBJ1-3; 9 bases line up with TRBD1. CDR3 length: 15 amino acids. J gave up 2 bases and V 5 bases, and 4 bases lay outside the gene matches. CDR1 SGHTA and CDR2 FQGNSA come from the germline V gene. As DNA, the CDR3 is TGTGCCAGCAGCGCGACAGGGGGACCTGGAAACACCATATATTTT. Protein sequence: CASSATGGPGNTIYF.